The 11 T cell receptor beta chains reported below all come from one sample, sequenced in a study of early T cells in non-severe SARS-CoV-2 infection. TCRdb passed the 5' RACE reads through MiXCR, listing each CDR3 protein once. The sample carries approximately 120,000 distinct CDR3 sequences, about 15% recorded once. The sample comprised whole blood. The receptor source for this set is an adult who was a healthcare worker with PCR-confirmed SARS-CoV-2 infection or an uninfected control (not recorded which).

This clonotype was observed at least ten times. The chain combines TRBV12-3 or TRBV12-4 with TRBJ2-1, with D tentatively TRBD2 (5 bases). This CDR3 contains 15 residues. V was shortened by 7 bases and J by 8 bases, with 21 bases between the two germline ends. CDR3: CASTTGIFGFDEQFF. The CDR3 DNA is TGTGCCAGCACAACGGGGATTTTCGGTTTCGATGAGCAGTTCTTC.

This clonotype was recorded many times. The V call is TRBV29-1, the J call TRBJ1-2; D is undetermined. This CDR3 region has 15 residues. Looked up from germline, CDR1 is SQVTM and CDR2 is ANQGSEA. V lost 6 bases, J lost 2 bases, and 19 bases lay in between. CDR3 loop: CSVGRTYSGNYGYTF. The CDR3 nucleotides are TGCAGCGTCGGGAGGACCTATAGCGGCAACTATGGCTACACCTTC. Full variable domain (missing parts from reference TRBV29-1 and TRBJ1-2): SAVISQKPSRDICQRGTSLTIQCQVDSQVTMMFWYRQQPGQSLTLIATANQGSEATYESGFVIDKFPISRPNLTFSTLTVSNMSPEDSSIYLCSVGRTYSGNYGYTFGSGTRLTVV.

This clonotype was detected many times. J is TRBJ2-7 and V is TRBV28; 10 bases are a match to TRBD1. There are 14 residues in the CDR3. Germline loops: CDR1 MDHEN, CDR2 SYDVKM. Unmatched junction bases numbered 2, after V lost 6 bases and J lost 0 bases. This CDR3 is CASSGQGGSYEQYF. The CDR3 region has the DNA TGTGCCAGCAGCGGACAGGGGGGCTCCTACGAGCAGTACTTC.

The chain is built from TRBV24-1 and TRBJ2-1; 7 bases align to TRBD2. CDR1 and CDR2 from the germline V gene are KGHDR and SFDVKD. V trimming: 11 bases; J trimming: 7 bases; junction bases outside the gene matches: 13. The CDR3 spans 14 residues. The CDR3 bases are TGTGCCATCAGCAGCGGGGAAGGTTGGAATGAGCAGTTCTTC. As protein: CAISSGEGWNEQFF.

The J gene is TRBJ1-5, the V gene TRBV19, with D uncertain. The length of the CDR3 is 13 residues. V lost 5 bases and J lost 4, with 9 bases in between. From germline, CDR1 is LNHDA and CDR2 SQIVND (reference sequence). CDR3 in DNA: TGTGCCAGTAGTGCTGCCTTTAATCAGCCCCAGCATTTT. Its protein is CASSAAFNQPQHF.

There are a few counts of this clonotype. The V call is TRBV12-3 or TRBV12-4, the J call TRBJ1-1; 9 bases fit TRBD1. This CDR3 contains 15 residues. After removal of 4 bases from V and 6 bases from J, the junction contained 9 bases not matched to a gene. The CDR3 protein is CASSSVGTGRAEAFF. In nucleotides, the CDR3 is TGTGCCAGCAGTTCGGTTGGGACAGGGCGAGCTGAAGCTTTCTTT.

Comments on this clonotype: One base away lies a much larger clone, so this may be a sequencing read error. The limits of the CDR3 on the DNA are not certain, so only TCRdb's listed CDR3 is given. The chain couples TRBV4-2 to TRBJ1-2; TRBD1, the table's D call, was not compared with the DNA. Germline loops: CDR1 LGHNA, CDR2 YNFKEQ. Inclusive of both ends, the CDR3 amounts to 16 amino acids. The chain's CDR3 is CASSQVGYGTGTGCTF.

This rearrangement joins TRBV10-1 to TRBJ1-1, with TRBD1 as a possible D gene (5 bases). Trimming shortened V by 5 bases and J by 4 bases, and 11 bases separated the two germline ends. The CDR3 is 13 residues long. Germline assignment: CDR1 WNHNN and CDR2 SYGVQD (reference sequence). The DNA for the CDR3 is TGCGCCAGCAGTCCAGCAGGGCCCACTGAAGCTTTCTTT. It translates to CASSPAGPTEAFF.

This clonotype was detected only a few times. This rearrangement joins TRBV14 to TRBJ2-2; no clear D gene. Looked up from germline, CDR1 is SGHDN and CDR2 is FVKESK. V gave up 4 bases and J gave up 0 bases, with 3 bases separating them. The length of the CDR3 is 13 residues. The CDR3 loop is CASSRANTGELFF. In DNA form, the CDR3 reads TGTGCCAGCAGCCGTGCGAACACCGGGGAGCTGTTTTTT.

At least ten counts were recorded for this clonotype. The chain has TRBV10-3 and TRBJ2-7, with 7 bases matching TRBD1. CDR1 is ENHRY, CDR2 SYGVKD, per germline. The V gene end was trimmed by 6 bases and the J gene end by 6 bases; junction bases not matched to a gene: 5. The CDR3 is made up of 12 amino acids. Here the CDR3 DNA reads TGTGCCATCAGGGGGACAGAGCGCGAGCAGTACTTC. Its translation is CAIRGTEREQYF.

The chain has TRBV2 and TRBJ2-5, with D perhaps matching TRBD1 or TRBD2 (5 bases each). V was cut by 10 bases and J by 4 bases, with 16 bases left in between. The CDR3 consists of 13 residues. Germline V gene sequence: CDR1 SNHLY, CDR2 FYNNEI. CDR3 nucleotides: TGTGCCACCTCCGACGGGACGGGAGAGACCCAGTACTTC. Translated, it gives CATSDGTGETQYF.